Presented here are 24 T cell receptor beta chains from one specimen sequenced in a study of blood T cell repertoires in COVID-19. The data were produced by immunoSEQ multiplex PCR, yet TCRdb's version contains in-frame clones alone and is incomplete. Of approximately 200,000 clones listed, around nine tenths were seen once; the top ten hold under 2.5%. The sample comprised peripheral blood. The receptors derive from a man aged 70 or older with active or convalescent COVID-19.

The CDR3 spells CASSGGNTIYF. Written as DNA, the CDR3 is TGTGCCAGCAGCGGTGGAAACACCATATATTTT. The chain links TRBV12-3 or TRBV12-4 to TRBJ1-3; the D is unclear. The length of the CDR3 is 11 residues. Trimming removed 6 bases from V and 3 bases from J, with 3 bases in between.

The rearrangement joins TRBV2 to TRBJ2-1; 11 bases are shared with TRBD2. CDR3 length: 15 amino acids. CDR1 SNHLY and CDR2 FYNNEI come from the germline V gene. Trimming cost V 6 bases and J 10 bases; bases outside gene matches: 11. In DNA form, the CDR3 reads TGTGCCAGCAGACCACTAGCGGGGGCCCGGGGGGAGCAGTTCTTC. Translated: CASRPLAGARGEQFF.

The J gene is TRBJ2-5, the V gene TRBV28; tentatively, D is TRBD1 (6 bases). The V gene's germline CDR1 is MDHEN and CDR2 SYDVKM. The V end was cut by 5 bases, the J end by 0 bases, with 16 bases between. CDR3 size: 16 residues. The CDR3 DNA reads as TGTGCCAGCAGTATCCTGACAGGATTGTACCAAGAGACCCAGTACTTC. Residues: CASSILTGLYQETQYF.

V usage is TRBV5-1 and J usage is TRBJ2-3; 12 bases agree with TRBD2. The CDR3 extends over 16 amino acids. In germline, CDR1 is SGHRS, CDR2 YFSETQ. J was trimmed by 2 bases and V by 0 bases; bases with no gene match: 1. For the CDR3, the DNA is TGCGCCAGCAGCTTGGGGACTAGCGGGGCCACAGATACGCAGTATTTT. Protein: CASSLGTSGATDTQYF.

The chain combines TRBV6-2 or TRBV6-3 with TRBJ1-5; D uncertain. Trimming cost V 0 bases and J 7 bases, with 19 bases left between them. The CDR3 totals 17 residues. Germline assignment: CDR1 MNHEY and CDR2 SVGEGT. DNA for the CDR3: TGTGCCAGCAGTTACTCGAAGTGGGAGGGCTCGGGGCAGCCCCAGCATTTT. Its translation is CASSYSKWEGSGQPQHF.

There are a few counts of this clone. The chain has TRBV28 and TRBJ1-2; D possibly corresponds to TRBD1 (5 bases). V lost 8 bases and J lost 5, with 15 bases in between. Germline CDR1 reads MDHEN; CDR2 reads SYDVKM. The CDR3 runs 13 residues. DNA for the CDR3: TGTGCCAGCGCTGCGGCAGGGTGGTATGGCTACACCTTC. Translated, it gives CASAAAGWYGYTF.

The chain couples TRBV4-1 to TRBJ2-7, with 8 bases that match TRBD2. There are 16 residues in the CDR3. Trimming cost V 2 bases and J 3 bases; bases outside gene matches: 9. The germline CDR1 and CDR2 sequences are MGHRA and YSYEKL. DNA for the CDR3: TGCGCCAGCAGCCAATTAGCGAGCGGGAGTATCTACGAGCAGTACTTC. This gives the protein CASSQLASGSIYEQYF.

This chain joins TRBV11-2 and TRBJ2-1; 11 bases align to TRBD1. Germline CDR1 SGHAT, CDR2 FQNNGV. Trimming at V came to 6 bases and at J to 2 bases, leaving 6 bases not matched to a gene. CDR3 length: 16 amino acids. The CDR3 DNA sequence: TGTGCCAGCAGGTTTCCGGGACAGGGGGCCTACAATGAGCAGTTCTTC. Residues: CASRFPGQGAYNEQFF.

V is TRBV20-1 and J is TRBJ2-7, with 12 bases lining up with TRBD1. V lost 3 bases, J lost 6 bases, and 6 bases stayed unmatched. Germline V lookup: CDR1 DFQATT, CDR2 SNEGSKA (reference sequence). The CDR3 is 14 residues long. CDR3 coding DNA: TGCAGTGCTAGTCCGGGACAGGGGGCTGGCGAGCAGTACTTC. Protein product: CSASPGQGAGEQYF.

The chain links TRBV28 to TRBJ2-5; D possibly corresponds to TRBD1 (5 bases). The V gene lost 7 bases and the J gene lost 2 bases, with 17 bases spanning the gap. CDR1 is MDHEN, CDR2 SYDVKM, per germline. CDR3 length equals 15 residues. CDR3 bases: TGTGCCAGCATCCCAAACCCAGGGATACAAGAGACCCAGTACTTC. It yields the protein CASIPNPGIQETQYF.

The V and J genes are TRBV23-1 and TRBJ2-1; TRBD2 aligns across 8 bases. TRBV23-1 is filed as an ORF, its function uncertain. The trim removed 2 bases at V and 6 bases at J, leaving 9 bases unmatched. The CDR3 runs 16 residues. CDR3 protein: CASSQGSGRNCNEQFF. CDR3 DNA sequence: TGCGCCAGCAGTCAAGGAAGCGGGAGAAACTGCAATGAGCAGTTCTTC.

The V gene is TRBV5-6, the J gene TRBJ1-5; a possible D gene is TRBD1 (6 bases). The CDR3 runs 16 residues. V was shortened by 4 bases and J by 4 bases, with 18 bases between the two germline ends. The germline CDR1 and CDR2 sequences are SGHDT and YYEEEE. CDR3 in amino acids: CASSRGVGQSNQPQHF. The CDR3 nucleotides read TGTGCCAGCAGCCGAGGAGTTGGACAGAGTAATCAGCCCCAGCATTTT.

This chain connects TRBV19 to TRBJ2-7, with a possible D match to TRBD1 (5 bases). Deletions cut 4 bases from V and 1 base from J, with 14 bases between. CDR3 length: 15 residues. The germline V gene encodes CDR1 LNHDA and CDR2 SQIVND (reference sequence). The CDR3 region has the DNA TGTGCCAGTAGTACCTCCCCGGACACATCCTACGAGCAGTACTTC. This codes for CASSTSPDTSYEQYF.

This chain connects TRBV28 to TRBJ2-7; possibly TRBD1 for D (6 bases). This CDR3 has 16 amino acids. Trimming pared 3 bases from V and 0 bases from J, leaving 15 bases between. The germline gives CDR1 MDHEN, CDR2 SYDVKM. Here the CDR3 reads CASSFTGQMNSYEQYF. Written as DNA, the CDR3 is TGTGCCAGCAGTTTTACGGGACAAATGAACTCCTACGAGCAGTACTTC.

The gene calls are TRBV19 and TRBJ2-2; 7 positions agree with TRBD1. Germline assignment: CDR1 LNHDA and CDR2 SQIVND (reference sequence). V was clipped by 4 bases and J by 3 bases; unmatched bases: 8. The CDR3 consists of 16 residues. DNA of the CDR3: TGTGCCAGTAGTAACCCGAGACAGGGCTACACCGGGGAGCTGTTTTTT. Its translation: CASSNPRQGYTGELFF.

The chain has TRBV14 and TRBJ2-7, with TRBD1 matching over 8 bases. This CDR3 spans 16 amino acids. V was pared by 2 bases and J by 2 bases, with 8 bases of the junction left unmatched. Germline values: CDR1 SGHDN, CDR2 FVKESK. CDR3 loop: CASSQSETGVAYEQYF. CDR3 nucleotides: TGTGCCAGCAGCCAATCGGAGACAGGGGTGGCCTACGAGCAGTACTTC.

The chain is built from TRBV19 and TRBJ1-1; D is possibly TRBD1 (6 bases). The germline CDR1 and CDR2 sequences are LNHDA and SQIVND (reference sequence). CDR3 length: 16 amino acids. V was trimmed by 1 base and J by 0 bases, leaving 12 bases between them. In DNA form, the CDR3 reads TGTGCCAGTAGTATAGCAGGGGCCCTAATGAACACTGAAGCTTTCTTT. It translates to CASSIAGALMNTEAFF.

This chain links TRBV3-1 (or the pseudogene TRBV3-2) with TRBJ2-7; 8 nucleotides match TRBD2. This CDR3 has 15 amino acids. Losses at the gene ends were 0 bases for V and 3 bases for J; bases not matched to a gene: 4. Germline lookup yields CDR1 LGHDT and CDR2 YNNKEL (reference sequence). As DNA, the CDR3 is TGTGCCAGCAGCCAAGATCCGGGGGGGATCTACGAGCAGTACTTC. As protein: CASSQDPGGIYEQYF.

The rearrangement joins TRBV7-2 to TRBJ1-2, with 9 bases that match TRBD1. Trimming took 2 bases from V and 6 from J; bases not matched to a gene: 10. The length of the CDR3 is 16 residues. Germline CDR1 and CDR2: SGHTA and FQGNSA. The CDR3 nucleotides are TGTGCCAGCAGCTTAATCAGCCTCGACAGGGGGAATGGCTACACCTTC. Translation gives CASSLISLDRGNGYTF.

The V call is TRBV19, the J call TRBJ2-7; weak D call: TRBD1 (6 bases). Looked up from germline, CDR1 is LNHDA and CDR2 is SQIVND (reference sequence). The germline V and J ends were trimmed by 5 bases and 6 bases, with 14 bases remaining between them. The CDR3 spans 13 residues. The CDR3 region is CASSWAGASEQYF. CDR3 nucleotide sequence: TGTGCCAGTAGTTGGGCAGGGGCGAGCGAGCAGTACTTC. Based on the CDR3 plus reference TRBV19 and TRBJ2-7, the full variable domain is DGGITQSPKYLFRKEGQNVTLSCEQNLNHDAMYWYRQDPGQGLRLIYYSQIVNDFQKGDIAEGYSVSREKKESFPLTVTSAQKNPTAFYLCASSWAGASEQYFGPGTRLTVT.

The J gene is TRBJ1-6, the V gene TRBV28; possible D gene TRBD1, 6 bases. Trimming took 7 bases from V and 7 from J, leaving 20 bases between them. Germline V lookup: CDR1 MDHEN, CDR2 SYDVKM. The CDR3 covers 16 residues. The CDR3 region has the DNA TGTGCCAGCAATTTGGGGCAGGGGAGAGTGAATTCACCCCTCCACTTT. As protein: CASNLGQGRVNSPLHF.

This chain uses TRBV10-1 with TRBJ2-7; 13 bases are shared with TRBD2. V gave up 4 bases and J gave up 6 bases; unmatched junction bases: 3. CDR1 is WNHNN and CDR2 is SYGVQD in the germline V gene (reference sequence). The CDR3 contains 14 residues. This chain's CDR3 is CASSGTSGSVEQYF. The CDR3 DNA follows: TGCGCCAGCAGTGGGACTAGCGGGAGTGTCGAGCAGTACTTC.

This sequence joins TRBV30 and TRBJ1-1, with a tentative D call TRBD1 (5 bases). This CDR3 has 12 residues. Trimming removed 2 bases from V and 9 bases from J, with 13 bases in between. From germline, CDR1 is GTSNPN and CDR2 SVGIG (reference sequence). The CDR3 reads CAWSPDSFQAFF. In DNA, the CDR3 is TGTGCCTGGAGTCCCGACAGTTTCCAAGCTTTCTTT.

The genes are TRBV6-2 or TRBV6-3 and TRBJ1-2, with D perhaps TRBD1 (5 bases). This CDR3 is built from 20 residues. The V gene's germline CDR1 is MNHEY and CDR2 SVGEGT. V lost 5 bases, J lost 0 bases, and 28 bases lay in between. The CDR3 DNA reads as TGTGCCAGCAGTCCCACTGACAGCCGGAATAACGCTTTAGCTAACTATGGCTACACCTTC. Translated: CASSPTDSRNNALANYGYTF.